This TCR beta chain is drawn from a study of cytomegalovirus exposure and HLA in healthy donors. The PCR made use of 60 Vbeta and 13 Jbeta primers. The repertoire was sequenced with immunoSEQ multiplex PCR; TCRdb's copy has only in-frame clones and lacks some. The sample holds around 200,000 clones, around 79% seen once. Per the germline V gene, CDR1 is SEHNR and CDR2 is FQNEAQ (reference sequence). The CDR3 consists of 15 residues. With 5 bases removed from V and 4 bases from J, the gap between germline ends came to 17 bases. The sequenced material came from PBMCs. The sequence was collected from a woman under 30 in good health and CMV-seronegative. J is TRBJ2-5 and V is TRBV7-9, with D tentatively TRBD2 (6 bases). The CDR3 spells CASSLHSAGLETQYF. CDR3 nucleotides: TGTGCCAGCAGCCTCCATTCTGCGGGGCTAGAGACCCAGTACTTC.